Below, 25 T cell receptor beta chains from the same sample are listed, as sequenced in a study of blood T cell repertoires in COVID-19. Here immunoSEQ multiplex PCR was the method, and the copy in TCRdb shows in-frame clones only, minus some. The top ten hold 2.5% to 3% of the sample, which has about 140,000 clones, over 75% seen once. The sequenced material came from PBMCs or T cells enriched from blood (not recorded which). These TCRs come from a woman aged 45-65 years who had recovered from COVID-19.

The chain uses TRBV9 and TRBJ2-1; 7 nucleotides align to TRBD2. The germline CDR1 and CDR2 sequences are SGDLS and YYNGEE. CDR3 length equals 17 residues. The J segment lost 4 bases and the V segment lost 4 bases, leaving 14 bases of the junction unmatched. CDR3 DNA sequence: TGTGCCAGCAGCTCCCAGAGGGACTACTTTGCTTACAATGAGCAGTTCTTC. Protein: CASSSQRDYFAYNEQFF.

The genes are TRBV4-1 and TRBJ2-1; 7 bases line up with TRBD2. The CDR3 sequence is 14 residues long. After removal of 4 bases from V and 8 bases from J, the junction contained 8 bases not matched to a gene. Germline lookup yields CDR1 MGHRA and CDR2 YSYEKL. The CDR3 region is CASSLYSGRDEQFF. CDR3 coding DNA: TGCGCCAGCAGCCTTTATTCGGGGAGGGATGAGCAGTTCTTC.

V usage is TRBV28 and J usage is TRBJ1-4, with 8 bases fitting TRBD1. The CDR3 spans 15 residues. V gave up 6 bases and J gave up 4 bases; unmatched junction bases: 7. CDR1 and CDR2 from the germline V gene are MDHEN and SYDVKM. This CDR3 reads CASSRRTGSNEKLFF. The CDR3 nucleotides are TGTGCCAGCAGCCGGCGGACAGGGAGTAATGAAAAACTGTTTTTT.

The chain employs TRBV28 and TRBJ2-7; TRBD2 is a possible D gene (5 bases). Germline V gene lookup returns CDR1 MDHEN and CDR2 SYDVKM. The CDR3 contains 13 residues. The CDR3 spells CSGRRHGSYEQYF. The CDR3 bases are TGTTCGGGGAGACGGCATGGTTCGTACGAGCAGTACTTC. The full variable domain, in which reference TRBV28 and TRBJ2-7 provide the parts outside the CDR3, is DVKVTQSSRYLVKRTGEKVFLECVQDMDHENMFWYRQDPGLGLRLIYFSYDVKMKEKGDIPEGYSVSREKKERFSLILESASTNQTSMYLCSGRRHGSYEQYFGPGTRLTVT.

V gene TRBV27 combines with J gene TRBJ1-2; possible D gene TRBD1, 6 bases. This CDR3 is built from 13 residues. The germline V gene has CDR1 MNHEY and CDR2 SMNVEV (reference sequence). Trimming pared 5 bases from V and 8 bases from J, leaving 15 bases between. Here the CDR3 reads CASSPDPRGGYTF. CDR3 nucleotide sequence: TGTGCCAGCAGTCCGGACCCGAGGGGGGGCTACACCTTC.

The genes are TRBV11-2 and TRBJ1-5; D remains unclear. Trimming shortened V by 2 bases and J by 1 base, and 9 bases separated the two germline ends. Germline CDR1 and CDR2: SGHAT and FQNNGV. CDR3 length: 15 residues. The DNA for the CDR3 is TGTGCCAGCAGCTTACGGGGTTCGAGCAATCAGCCCCAGCATTTT. Amino acid sequence: CASSLRGSSNQPQHF.

J is TRBJ2-2 and V is TRBV7-6, with 9 bases that match TRBD2. Per the germline V gene, CDR1 is SGHVS and CDR2 is FNYEAQ. V was clipped by 0 bases and J by 0 bases; unmatched bases: 5. This CDR3 region has 18 residues. The CDR3 DNA reads TGTGCCAGCAGCTTAGCCCCAGCGGGGGGAACGAACACCGGGGAGCTGTTTTTT. Protein product: CASSLAPAGGTNTGELFF.

The chain uses TRBV3-1 (or the pseudogene TRBV3-2) and TRBJ1-5, with no clear D. The germline V gene has CDR1 LGHDT and CDR2 YNNKEL (reference sequence). CDR3 length: 15 amino acids. V shed 0 bases and J shed 3 bases, with 9 bases lying between them. The CDR3 protein is CASSQDSQLNQPQHF. The CDR3 coding sequence is TGTGCCAGCAGCCAAGATTCACAGCTCAATCAGCCCCAGCATTTT.

The rearrangement links TRBV3-1 (or the pseudogene TRBV3-2) to TRBJ1-1; weak D call: TRBD1 (6 bases). Looked up from germline, CDR1 is LGHDT and CDR2 is YNNKEL (reference sequence). The CDR3 loop spans 12 amino acids. Trimming shortened V by 1 base and J by 6 bases, and 6 bases separated the two germline ends. This CDR3 is CASSQGGPEAFF. As DNA, the CDR3 is TGTGCCAGCAGCCAAGGGGGGCCTGAAGCTTTCTTT.

V usage is TRBV19 and J usage is TRBJ1-5; D perhaps matches TRBD1 (5 bases). Germline loops: CDR1 LNHDA, CDR2 SQIVND (reference sequence). This CDR3 contains 15 residues. Trimming removed 3 bases at V and 0 bases at J, with 9 bases between. The CDR3 spells CASSMGQASNQPQHF. CDR3 sequence (DNA): TGTGCCAGTAGTATGGGGCAGGCTAGCAATCAGCCCCAGCATTTT.

V and J are TRBV18 and TRBJ2-7; 14 nucleotides match TRBD2. CDR1 is KGHSH and CDR2 is LQKENI in the germline V gene. After removal of 6 bases from V and 5 bases from J, the junction contained 3 bases not matched to a gene. CDR3 length: 14 amino acids. The CDR3, as DNA: TGTGCCAGCTCGGGACTAGCGGGGGAACACGAGCAGTACTTC. Protein sequence: CASSGLAGEHEQYF.

This chain connects TRBV6-4 to TRBJ1-2; D is unresolved. The V end lost 6 bases, the J end lost 2 bases, and 13 bases lay between the germline ends. The CDR3 loop spans 14 amino acids. Germline V lookup: CDR1 MRHNA, CDR2 SNTAGT. CDR3 sequence: CASRADVSNYGYTF. CDR3 bases: TGTGCCAGCAGAGCGGACGTTTCCAACTATGGCTACACCTTC.

This chain uses TRBV7-2 with TRBJ2-3; D is unclear. The CDR3 is 13 residues long. Trimming took off 5 bases at V and 2 bases at J, with 8 bases between the two ends. CDR1 is SGHTA, CDR2 FQGNSA, per germline. The CDR3 loop is CASSPGSTDTQYF. CDR3 DNA sequence: TGTGCCAGCAGCCCTGGCTCCACAGATACGCAGTATTTT.

CDR3 sequence: CASSTLSGGENNSPLHF. The CDR3 bases are TGTGCCAGTAGCACCCTTAGCGGAGGGGAAAATAATTCACCCCTCCACTTT. V gene TRBV19 combines with J gene TRBJ1-6; weak D call: TRBD1 (5 bases). The V gene lost 6 bases and the J gene lost 5 bases, with 20 bases spanning the gap. Germline V gene lookup returns CDR1 LNHDA and CDR2 SQIVND (reference sequence). CDR3 length equals 17 residues.

This rearrangement joins TRBV7-2 to TRBJ1-1, with 11 bases fitting TRBD1. Germline values: CDR1 SGHTA, CDR2 FQGNSA. The CDR3 is 17 amino acids. Losses at the gene ends were 3 bases for V and 6 bases for J; bases not matched to a gene: 12. Here the CDR3 DNA reads TGTGCCAGCAGCTTCACAGGGACAGGGGGGATACATTCTGAAGCTTTCTTT. This gives the protein CASSFTGTGGIHSEAFF. The full variable domain, with the rest looked up from reference TRBV7-2 and TRBJ1-1, is GAGVSQSPSNKVTEKGKDVELRCDPISGHTALYWYRQSLGQGLEFLIYFQGNSAPDKSGLPSDRFSAERTGGSVSTLTIQRTQQEDSAVYLCASSFTGTGGIHSEAFFGQGTRLTVV.

J is TRBJ1-1 and V is TRBV7-9; D might be TRBD1 (6 bases). The CDR3 spans 16 residues. The V and J ends lost 3 bases and 3 bases respectively, with 17 bases between them. The germline V gene encodes CDR1 SEHNR and CDR2 FQNEAQ (reference sequence). The CDR3 region has the DNA TGTGCCAGCAGCTTCCCCCAGGGGAAACCGGACACTGAAGCTTTCTTT. Translating gives CASSFPQGKPDTEAFF.

A few counts support this clone. CDR3 sequence reads: CASHMEGLASGEQYF. The CDR3 nucleotides are TGCGCCAGCCATATGGAGGGACTAGCTTCGGGGGAGCAGTACTTC. V gene TRBV5-1 combines with J gene TRBJ2-7; 9 bases are shared with TRBD2. The CDR3 is 15 residues long. The J segment lost 7 bases and the V segment lost 7 bases, leaving 15 bases of the junction unmatched. Germline-derived CDR1 and CDR2 are SGHRS and YFSETQ.

The rearrangement uses TRBV7-2 and TRBJ2-3; D gene unclear. Trimming stripped 5 bases from V and 4 bases from J, with 13 bases between. The CDR3 is 14 amino acids. Germline lookup yields CDR1 SGHTA and CDR2 FQGNSA. In DNA, the CDR3 is TGTGCCAGCAGCAATAGGATTGGGCCAGATACGCAGTATTTT. Its translation: CASSNRIGPDTQYF.

In this sample, this clone turned up once. The chain couples TRBV4-1 to TRBJ2-3; TRBD2 might be the D (5 bases). CDR3 length equals 15 residues. CDR1 is MGHRA, CDR2 YSYEKL, per germline. The ends were cut back, 2 bases at V and 1 base at J, with 10 bases in the middle. CDR3 in DNA: TGCGCCAGCAGCCAACCGGGGTGGGGCACAGATACGCAGTATTTT. Protein sequence: CASSQPGWGTDTQYF.

The chain combines TRBV19 with TRBJ2-3, with 14 bases fitting TRBD2. Losses at the gene ends were 7 bases for V and 0 bases for J; bases not matched to a gene: 6. The CDR3 is made up of 17 amino acids. Germline values: CDR1 LNHDA, CDR2 SQIVND (reference sequence). In DNA form, the CDR3 reads TGTGCCAGTAACGGACTAGCGGGAGGCGCGAGCACAGATACGCAGTATTTT. Protein product: CASNGLAGGASTDTQYF.

V usage is TRBV9 and J usage is TRBJ2-7; D possibly corresponds to TRBD2 (5 bases). The CDR3 contains 12 residues. Germline CDR1 and CDR2: SGDLS and YYNGEE. The ends were cut back, 4 bases at V and 3 bases at J, with 8 bases in the middle. The CDR3 coding sequence is TGTGCCAGCAGCCCTGGAGGCTACGAGCAGTACTTC. Translation gives CASSPGGYEQYF.

V and J are TRBV28 and TRBJ2-7; 10 bases agree with TRBD1. CDR3 size: 14 residues. V gave up 7 bases and J gave up 4 bases; unmatched junction bases: 7. Germline CDR1 MDHEN, CDR2 SYDVKM. The CDR3, as DNA: TGTGCCAGCATTACCCGGGACAGGGGTTACGAGCAGTACTTC. Translated: CASITRDRGYEQYF. Filled out from reference TRBV28 and TRBJ2-7, the complete variable domain reads DVKVTQSSRYLVKRTGEKVFLECVQDMDHENMFWYRQDPGLGLRLIYFSYDVKMKEKGDIPEGYSVSREKKERFSLILESASTNQTSMYLCASITRDRGYEQYFGPGTRLTVT.

V is TRBV6-2 or TRBV6-3 and J is TRBJ1-1, with D possibly TRBD1 on 6 matching bases. Germline V CDR1 and CDR2: MNHEY, SVGEGT. V lost 7 bases, J lost 4 bases, and 19 bases lay in between. CDR3 length: 15 amino acids. CDR3 region: CASTPGGRKATEAFF. The CDR3 bases are TGTGCCAGCACCCCCGGGGGGCGCAAGGCCACTGAAGCTTTCTTT.

The rearrangement joins TRBV12-3 or TRBV12-4 to TRBJ2-7, with 8 bases fitting TRBD1. V was pared by 1 base and J by 12 bases, with 2 bases of the junction left unmatched. The CDR3 covers 11 residues. This CDR3 reads CASSLGTGLYF. The CDR3 nucleotides read TGTGCCAGCAGTTTAGGGACAGGGTTGTACTTC.

This chain connects TRBV19 to TRBJ1-5, with 9 bases lining up with TRBD1. CDR1 and CDR2 (germline): LNHDA, SQIVND (reference sequence). CDR3 length: 16 amino acids. With 4 bases clipped from V and 0 bases from J, the junction kept 4 bases outside the gene matches. CDR3 sequence: CASSNRDRASNQPQHF. As DNA, the CDR3 is TGTGCCAGTAGTAACCGGGACAGGGCTAGCAATCAGCCCCAGCATTTT.